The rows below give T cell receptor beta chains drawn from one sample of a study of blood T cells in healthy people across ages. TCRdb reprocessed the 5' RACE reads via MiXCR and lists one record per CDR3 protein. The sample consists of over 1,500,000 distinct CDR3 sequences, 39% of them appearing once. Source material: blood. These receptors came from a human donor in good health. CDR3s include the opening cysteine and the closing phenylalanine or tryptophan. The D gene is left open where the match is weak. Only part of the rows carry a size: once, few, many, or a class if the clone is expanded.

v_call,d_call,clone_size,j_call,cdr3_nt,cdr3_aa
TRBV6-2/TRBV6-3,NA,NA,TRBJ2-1,TGTGCCAGCAGTAAATACGCGGGGGCCGCGAGCTCCTACAATGAGCAGTTCTTC,CASSKYAGAASSYNEQFF
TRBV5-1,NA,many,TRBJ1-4,TGCGCCAGCAGTCTTTGGGGTACTGGAGAAAAACTGTTTTTT,CASSLWGTGEKLFF
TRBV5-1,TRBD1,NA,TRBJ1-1,TGCGCCAGCAGCCATTCCGGGACAGGGGGCACGGTAACTGAAGCTTTCTTT,CASSHSGTGGTVTEAFF
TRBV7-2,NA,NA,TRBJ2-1,TGTGCCAGCTCCGGGGCTAGCGCAACGATAAGGGAGCAGTTCTTC,CASSGASATIREQFF
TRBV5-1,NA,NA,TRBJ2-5,TGCGCCAGCAGCCCATGGCGCGAAGAGACCCAGTACTTC,CASSPWREETQYF
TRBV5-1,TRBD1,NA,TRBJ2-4,TGCGCCAGCAGCAGGGGGACAGGATATACAACTGAAAACATTCAGTACTTC,CASSRGTGYTTENIQYF
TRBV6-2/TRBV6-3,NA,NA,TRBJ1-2,TGTGCCAGCAGTTACGATGGAGCCTATGGCTACACCTTC,CASSYDGAYGYTF
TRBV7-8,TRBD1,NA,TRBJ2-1,TGTGCCAGCAGCGCCTCACAGGGGGCTGGATATGAGCAGTTCTTC,CASSASQGAGYEQFF
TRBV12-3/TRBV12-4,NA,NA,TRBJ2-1,TGTGCCAGTGGGCCCGGGGCGGACTCCTACAATGAGCAGTTCTTC,CASGPGADSYNEQFF
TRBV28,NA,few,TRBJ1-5,TGTGCCACTTACGAGGGGGGCAATCAGCCCCAGCATTTT,CATYEGGNQPQHF
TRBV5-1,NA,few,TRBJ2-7,TGCGCCAGCAGCGTTACGGGGGACTCCTACGAGCAGTACTTC,CASSVTGDSYEQYF
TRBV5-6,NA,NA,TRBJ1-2,TGTGCCAGCAGCGTACGAGGGATCTATGGCTACACCTTC,CASSVRGIYGYTF
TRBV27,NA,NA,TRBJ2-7,TGTGCCAGCAGTTCAGACTTCAGGGATGGCTCCTACGAGCAGTACTTC,CASSSDFRDGSYEQYF
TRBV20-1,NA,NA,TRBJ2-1,TGCAGTGCTAGCCTTAGGGGGATCTACAATGAGCAGTTCTTC,CSASLRGIYNEQFF
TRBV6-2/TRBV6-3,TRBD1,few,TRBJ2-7,TGTGCCAGCAGTTTGTTCCGGGACAGCTCCTACGAGCAGTACTTC,CASSLFRDSSYEQYF
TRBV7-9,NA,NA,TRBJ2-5,TGTGCCAGCAGCTCCCCCGGGGTGGTCCAAGAGACCCAGTACTTC,CASSSPGVVQETQYF
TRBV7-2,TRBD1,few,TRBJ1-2,TGTGCCAGCAGCCCGACAGGGGGCGTCAGCTATGGCTACACCTTC,CASSPTGGVSYGYTF
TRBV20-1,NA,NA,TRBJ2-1,TGCAGTGCTGCCGGGGAGATTTACAATGAGCAGTTCTTC,CSAAGEIYNEQFF
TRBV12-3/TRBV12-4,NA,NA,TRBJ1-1,TGTGCCAGCAGCCCCTTTGGGGAAAACACTGAAGCTTTCTTT,CASSPFGENTEAFF
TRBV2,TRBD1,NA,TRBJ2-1,TGTGCCAGCAGTGAAGCGGGACAGGACTACAATGAGCAGTTCTTC,CASSEAGQDYNEQFF
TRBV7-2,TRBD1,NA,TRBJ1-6,TGTGCCAGCAGCCAACTCGGGACAGAGAATTCACCCCTCCACTTT,CASSQLGTENSPLHF
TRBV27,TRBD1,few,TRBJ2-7,TGTGCCAGCAGTTTACTAGGGACAGGGGGCGTTTACGAGCAGTACTTC,CASSLLGTGGVYEQYF
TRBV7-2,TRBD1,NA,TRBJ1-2,TGTGCCAGCAGCTCCCACAGGGGTGATAAGGGCTACACCTTC,CASSSHRGDKGYTF
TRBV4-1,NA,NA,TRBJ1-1,TGCGCCAGCAGCCAAGATCCTGGGGGGCCGGGTGAAGCTTTCTTT,CASSQDPGGPGEAFF
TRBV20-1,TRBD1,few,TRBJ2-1,TGCAGTGCGAACCGGGACAGGGAAAACAATGAGCAGTTCTTC,CSANRDRENNEQFF
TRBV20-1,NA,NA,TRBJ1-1,TGCACCCCCTGGGGATTCGAGGAAGAGAACACTGAAGCTTTCTTT,CTPWGFEEENTEAFF
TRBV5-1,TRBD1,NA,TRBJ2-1,TGCGCCAGCAGCTTACCGGGACAGGGGTTGAATGAGCAGTTCTTC,CASSLPGQGLNEQFF
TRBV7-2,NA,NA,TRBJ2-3,TGTGCCAGCAGCTTCGACGTGGACACAGATACGCAGTATTTT,CASSFDVDTDTQYF